This TCR beta chain was captured in a study of blood T cell repertoires in COVID-19. Study at large: Sites across the United States, Italy and Spain contributed samples from acute and convalescent COVID-19. In each case, the material was cDNA or gDNA derived from T cells, B-cell-depleted T cells, or PBMCs.

The study assigned cohorts using participant-reported clinical history. Original analysis: Amplification of reference gene primers was used by the study to estimate nucleated cell counts. Profiled with immunoSEQ multiplex PCR; TCRdb holds only in-frame clones, not every one. That table gives V, J and clone size, and the DNA gave D and trimming. The profile shows approximately 300,000 clones, 80% to 90% of them singletons. The V gene end was trimmed by 6 bases and the J gene end by 3 bases; junction bases not matched to a gene: 2. Germline V gene sequence: CDR1 MNHEY, CDR2 SMNVEV (reference sequence). This CDR3 contains 13 residues.

The clonotype originates from a woman aged 18-35 years who had recovered from COVID-19. This chain joins TRBV27 and TRBJ1-2; TRBD1 matches at 9 bases. The material sequenced was PBMCs or T cells enriched from blood (not recorded which). CDR3 coding DNA: TGTGCCAGCAGACGGACAGGGGACTATGGCTACACCTTC. It encodes CASRRTGDYGYTF.